This T cell receptor (beta chain) was recorded in a study of cytomegalovirus exposure and HLA in healthy donors. About the research overall: From 150 million to 200 million T cells, an earlier analysis saw approximately 110 million unique TCR beta sequences.

Amplification used 60 Vbeta primers and 13 Jbeta primers. As processed by the authors: Later, roughly 86 million unique TCR beta chains were counted in an analysis, and some 11 million of them were shared. Libraries were prepared by immunoSEQ multiplex PCR; TCRdb keeps only in-frame clonotypes and omits some of them. V, J and clone size derive from that table, while D and trimming were established from the DNA sequence. Of about 200,000 clones detected, around 83% appear once; the ten largest clones hold about 1%. The ends were cut back, 4 bases at V and 6 bases at J, with 7 bases in the middle. CDR3 length equals 12 residues. Germline CDR1 reads SNHLY; CDR2 reads FYNNEI.

The chain couples TRBV2 to TRBJ2-4; D gene unclear. The sample taken for sequencing was PBMCs. The source is a woman aged 40 to 50 in good health and CMV-seronegative. The CDR3 here is CASSANGNIQYF. In nucleotides, the CDR3 is TGTGCCAGCAGTGCTAACGGAAACATTCAGTACTTC. The whole variable domain, remainder taken from reference TRBV2 and TRBJ2-4, is EPEVTQTPSHQVTQMGQEVILRCVPISNHLYFYWYRQILGQKVEFLVSFYNNEISEKSEIFDDQFSVERPDGSNFTLKIRSTKLEDSAMYFCASSANGNIQYFGAGTRLSVL.